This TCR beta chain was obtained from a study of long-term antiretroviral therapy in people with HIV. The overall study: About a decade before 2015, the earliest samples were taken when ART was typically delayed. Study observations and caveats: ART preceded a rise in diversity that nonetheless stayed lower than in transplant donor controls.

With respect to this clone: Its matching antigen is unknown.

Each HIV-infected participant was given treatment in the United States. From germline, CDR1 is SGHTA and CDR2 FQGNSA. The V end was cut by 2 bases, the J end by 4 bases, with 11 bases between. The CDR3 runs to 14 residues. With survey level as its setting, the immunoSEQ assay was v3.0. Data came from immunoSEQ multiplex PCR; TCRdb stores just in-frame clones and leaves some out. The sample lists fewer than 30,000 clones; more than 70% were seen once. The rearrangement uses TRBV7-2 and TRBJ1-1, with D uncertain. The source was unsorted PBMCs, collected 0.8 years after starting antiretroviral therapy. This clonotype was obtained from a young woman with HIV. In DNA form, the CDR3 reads TGTGCCAGCAGCTTATTCCCATTAGGCACTGAAGCTTTCTTT. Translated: CASSLFPLGTEAFF.